This T cell receptor beta chain was observed in a study of T cells in Graves' hyperthyroidism and ophthalmopathy. Study-wide context: Peripheral blood was obtained at initial diagnosis, preceding any treatment. Findings and limits, study-wide: Using 13 V-J features, a model discriminated ophthalmopathy from stable hyperthyroidism. Among thyroid clonotypes expanded above 0.001, most also appeared in blood.

Diagnostic assessment was based on clinical symptoms, serum thyroxine and TRAb, thyroid ultrasound and orbital computed tomography. This clonotype was seen ten or more times. Its antigen is as yet unknown. TCR beta CDR3 region amplification was performed from RNA transcripts. HTBI primers were used for first-round RT-PCR of the TCR CDR3. TCRdb re-called the multiplex PCR reads through MiXCR, storing one row per CDR3 protein. The sample contains approximately 400,000 distinct CDR3 sequences, 25% of which appear only once. This CDR3 has 15 residues. Trimming pared 2 bases from V and 1 base from J, leaving 12 bases between.

Sequencing used blood. The rearrangement links TRBV12-3 or TRBV12-4 to TRBJ2-7, with unresolved D. The receptor comes from a man between 50 and 59 years old with Graves' hyperthyroidism. The CDR3 DNA follows: TGTGCCAGCAGTTTATTGAAGAGGCAATCCTACGAGCAGTACTTC. Residues: CASSLLKRQSYEQYF.